Each of the 4 T cell receptor beta chains below was sequenced from the same sample in a study of T-cell reconstitution after alpha-beta-depleted transplantation in children. The TCRbeta library was prepared with unique molecular identifiers. TCRdb processed the PCR reads anew with MiXCR; each CDR3 protein has one entry. The repertoire holds some 400,000 distinct CDR3 sequences, approximately 20% seen once, with 3% to 4.5% in the top ten. The sample in question was PBMCs from the stem cell graft donor, obtained from the stem cell graft. Receptor source: a human donor who donated a stem cell graft to a child with acute myeloid leukemia.

This clonotype was recorded a few times. The V call is TRBV5-1, the J call TRBJ1-1; no definite D call. The CDR3 has 15 amino acids. CDR1 SGHRS and CDR2 YFSETQ come from the germline V gene. V shed 0 bases and J shed 0 bases, with 9 bases lying between them. The CDR3 DNA is TGCGCCAGCAGCTTGGCGGGTAGATTGAACACTGAAGCTTTCTTT. This translates into CASSLAGRLNTEAFF.

This clonotype appeared many times. The chain recombines TRBV20-1 with TRBJ2-5; D unclear. The ends were cut back, 6 bases at V and 4 bases at J, with 6 bases in the middle. CDR3 size: 10 residues. Germline-derived CDR1 and CDR2 are DFQATT and SNEGSKA (reference sequence). CDR3 bases: TGCAGTGCCGCAGCAGAGACCCAGTACTTC. Translating gives CSAAAETQYF.

This chain links TRBV15 with TRBJ2-3; 10 nucleotides agree with TRBD2. V lost 3 bases, J lost 6 bases, and 6 bases stayed unmatched. The CDR3 contains 15 residues. The germline V gene encodes CDR1 LNHNV and CDR2 YYDKDF (reference sequence). The CDR3 DNA reads TGTGCCACCAGCAGGGGACTAGCGCCCACTGATACGCAGTATTTT. Amino acid sequence: CATSRGLAPTDTQYF.

At least ten counts were recorded for this clonotype. The rearrangement links TRBV20-1 to TRBJ2-7, with D perhaps being TRBD1 or TRBD2 (6 bases each). Germline CDR1 and CDR2: DFQATT and SNEGSKA (reference sequence). This CDR3 is 16 amino acids long. V shed 2 bases and J shed 2 bases, with 19 bases lying between them. CDR3 loop: CSARPEGGTITYEQYF. CDR3 DNA sequence: TGCAGTGCTAGACCAGAGGGGGGAACGATAACCTACGAGCAGTACTTC.